The T cell receptor beta chain under discussion was sequenced for a study of blood T cell repertoires in COVID-19 (TCRdb year 2020). With regard to the full study: The collaborator samples originated in the United States, Italy and Spain and spanned the acute and convalescent phases of COVID-19. The sample metadata nearly always contained a de-identified subject ID, COVID-19 status, age in years and sex. Deeply sampled blood TCRbeta repertoires from subjects exposed to, actively infected with, or recovered from COVID-19 were included in the dataset. The repertoires were released in a freely available public database meant as a resource for research on the immune response to SARS-CoV-2. The prospective study material was composed of cDNA or gDNA derived from T cells, B-cell-depleted T cells, or PBMCs. Samples came from the ongoing ImmuneRACE study (first 160 participants) plus 1,254 subjects from 6 global collaborators. Where available, HLA class I and class II types were taken from metadata supplied by the sample provider and were not determined by assay-based typing. Findings and caveats that apply to the study as a whole: Clinical and demographic metadata were provided uncurated, with the amount varying by source and participant.

Whole blood was collected in K2EDTA tubes by collaborating institutions according to the institutions' own protocols. For TCRbeta analysis, collaborator samples were shipped as frozen whole blood, as isolated PBMCs, or as DNA extracted from either sample type. The trim is 3 bases for V and 2 bases for J, with a gap of 16 bases between the germline ends. Including the terminal cysteine and phenylalanine, the CDR3 comprises 16 residues. The only DNA kept is the CDR3, 48 bases in frame from the first base. The germline V gene (reference sequence) specifies PRHDT as CDR1 and FYEKMQ as CDR2. Note on this clone: The antigen it recognizes is unknown. No much larger clone exists at a distance of one base, and base qualities are not known.

TCRbeta CDR3 regions were amplified from genomic DNA by means of the immunoSEQ Assay, a bias-controlled multiplex PCR. On the authors' methods: Nucleated cell counts per sample were estimated from amplification of reference gene primers within the assay. To quantify the absolute abundance of each unique TCRbeta CDR3 rearrangement, sequence reads were collapsed and filtered. Productive Simpson clonality was computed per sample as the square root of Simpson's diversity index over productive rearrangements. This is the immuneACCESS table as TCRdb keeps it, with only in-frame sequences that have V and J called. A part of the clones is gone; compared with another copy, unresolved V genes explain less than half, and the rest is unexplained. V, J and clone size reflect that table, while D and trimming were determined from the DNA. For this sample there are approximately 98,000 clones; 88% appear just once. The ten largest clones capture 2.4% of the sample.

This receptor was taken from a human donor in a cohort sampled during active COVID-19. The rearrangement combines TRBV13 with TRBJ1-2; a weak D assignment points to TRBD1 (6 bases agree). Sample: peripheral blood. CDR3 protein: CASSLLQGVRNYGYTF. The nucleotide sequence is TGTGCCAGCAGCTTGTTACAGGGCGTCCGGAACTATGGCTACACCTTC.